A single T cell receptor beta chain is shown here with its context. As yet, its antigen is unknown. At the DNA level, this CDR3 is encoded by other sequences in the same sample as well. The sample comes from a study of shared clonotypes between healthy human individuals. Broader study findings: The authors sampled blood alone, and tissue repertoires likely differ.

Generated by immunoSEQ multiplex PCR, the TCRdb table keeps only in-frame clones and is missing some. This sample has about 1.5 million clones; approximately 97% occur once, and the top ten carry roughly 1.2%. The CDR3 totals 13 residues. The germline CDR1 and CDR2 sequences are SGHRS and YFSETQ. V gave up 4 bases and J gave up 2 bases, with 10 bases separating them. Splitting the CD4+ cells yielded a CD45RA+ naive subset and a CD45RA-negative memory subset. V and J are TRBV5-1 and TRBJ2-7; D is possibly TRBD1 (6 bases). The clonotype was recovered from a man aged 25-45 years in good health. The sample comprised naive CD4+ T cells sorted from blood. This sample's subset: CD45RA+ positively selected. CDR3 residues: CASSPGQTYEQYF. CDR3 DNA sequence: TGCGCCAGCAGCCCCGGACAGACCTACGAGCAGTACTTC.